This TCR beta chain is from a study of blood T cell repertoires in COVID-19. As for the study in general: The cDNA or gDNA used as material had been derived from T cells, B-cell-depleted T cells, or PBMCs.

Germline V lookup: CDR1 MNHEY, CDR2 SVGAGI. V trimming: 6 bases; J trimming: 4 bases; junction bases outside the gene matches: 7. The length of the CDR3 is 15 residues. Assay: immunoSEQ multiplex PCR; the TCRdb copy retains only in-frame clones and omits some. Among about 200,000 clones listed, about 90% were seen once. This receptor was obtained from a man aged 18 to 30 with active or convalescent COVID-19. This chain links TRBV6-5 with TRBJ2-5; 11 bases are shared with TRBD1. The source material was peripheral blood. The CDR3 coding sequence is TGTGCCAGCAGAACCGGACAGGGGGCATCAGAGACCCAGTACTTC. Amino acid sequence: CASRTGQGASETQYF.